This TCR beta chain was sequenced for a study of blood T cell repertoires in COVID-19. Assay: immunoSEQ multiplex PCR; the TCRdb copy retains only in-frame clones and omits some. The table records about 180,000 clones, over 65% of them present only once. The CDR3 sequence is 13 residues long. With 8 bases removed from V and 5 bases from J, the gap between germline ends came to 12 bases. Looked up from germline, CDR1 is MNHEY and CDR2 is SVGAGI. Of note for this clone: The sample holds other DNA sequences that translate to the same CDR3.

Sequencing input: peripheral blood. The chain has TRBV6-5 and TRBJ1-4; no definite D call. The sequence derives from a person aged 70 to 85 with COVID-19, enrolled during active disease. The CDR3 is CASLGTANEKLFF. DNA for the CDR3: TGTGCCAGCCTAGGCACGGCCAATGAAAAACTGTTTTTT.